Following are 30 T cell receptor beta chains from one sample sequenced in a study of cytomegalovirus exposure and HLA in healthy donors. Both 60 Vbeta primers and 13 Jbeta primers went into the PCR. Data came from immunoSEQ multiplex PCR; TCRdb stores just in-frame clones and leaves some out. The sample holds more than 85,000 clones; 79% are singletons and the top ten take 2.5% to 3.5%. Material: PBMCs. The source of these receptors is a male donor in good health and CMV-seropositive.

The V gene is TRBV5-1, the J gene TRBJ2-5, with TRBD1 matching over 8 bases. The CDR3 consists of 15 residues. Germline CDR1 reads SGHRS; CDR2 reads YFSETQ. V lost 0 bases, J lost 5 bases, and 6 bases stayed unmatched. The CDR3 sequence is CASSLVGQGRETQYF. DNA of the CDR3: TGCGCCAGCAGCTTGGTCGGACAGGGTCGGGAGACCCAGTACTTC.

The V and J genes are TRBV18 and TRBJ2-7; TRBD1 agrees at 7 bases. The CDR3 totals 13 residues. Germline V CDR1 and CDR2: KGHSH, LQKENI. J lost 4 bases, V lost 6 bases, and 6 bases had no gene match. The CDR3 DNA is TGTGCCAGCTCGTCCGGGACAGAGTACGAGCAGTACTTC. This encodes CASSSGTEYEQYF.

This clone was detected only a few times. The rearrangement joins TRBV4-1 to TRBJ1-4, with D tentatively TRBD1 (5 bases). Germline loops: CDR1 MGHRA, CDR2 YSYEKL. The CDR3 runs to 13 residues. V lost 4 bases, J lost 4 bases, and 7 bases lay in between. The CDR3 spells CASSLTVNEKLFF. As DNA, the CDR3 is TGCGCCAGCAGCCTGACAGTTAATGAAAAACTGTTTTTT.

The chain uses TRBV5-1 and TRBJ1-4; no clear D gene. The germline V and J ends were trimmed by 3 bases and 4 bases, with 10 bases remaining between them. The germline V gene has CDR1 SGHRS and CDR2 YFSETQ. This CDR3 contains 14 residues. CDR3 sequence reads: CASSSERHNEKLFF. CDR3 nucleotides: TGCGCCAGCAGCTCTGAGCGGCATAATGAAAAACTGTTTTTT.

The chain employs TRBV7-2 and TRBJ2-6, with 8 positions matching TRBD1. This CDR3 comprises 16 residues. The V gene's germline CDR1 is SGHTA and CDR2 FQGNSA. The V and J ends lost 10 bases and 1 base, in that order; junction bases with no gene match: 9. In nucleotides, the CDR3 is TGTGCCACGACCCCACAGGGGGAATCTGGGGCCAACGTCCTGACTTTC. Its translation: CATTPQGESGANVLTF.

This chain joins TRBV12-5 and TRBJ2-1; the match to TRBD1 covers 8 bases. Germline CDR1 is LGHNT and CDR2 is FRNRAP. Germline trimming cut 4 bases from V and 5 bases from J; bases unmatched to any gene: 7. CDR3 length: 15 amino acids. The CDR3 region is CASGSPDRDHNEQFF. The CDR3 DNA is TGTGCTAGTGGTTCCCCGGACAGGGACCACAATGAGCAGTTCTTC.

The chain recombines TRBV6-1 with TRBJ2-3; TRBD1 aligns across 7 bases. V shed 0 bases and J 3 bases; nucleotides not matched to a gene: 6. Germline assignment: CDR1 MNHNS and CDR2 SASEGT. This CDR3 spans 16 amino acids. CDR3 nucleotides: TGTGCCAGCAGTGAAGCAACAGGGGTGGGGACAGATACGCAGTATTTT. Translated: CASSEATGVGTDTQYF.

This clone was seen a single time. A junction end diverges from the germline sequence, so it may reflect a read error. The sample has other DNA sequences that encode this CDR3 too. The rearrangement joins TRBV30 to TRBJ1-6; no firm D call. The CDR3 sequence is 12 residues long. CDR1 GTSNPN and CDR2 SVGIG come from the germline V gene (reference sequence). This CDR3 reads CAWRAYNSPLHF. DNA for the CDR3: TGTGCCTGGAGGGCTTATAATTCCCCCCTCCACTTT.

The V call is TRBV10-3, the J call TRBJ1-3; unclear D gene. V lost 6 bases and J 2 bases, leaving 14 bases between the germline ends. This CDR3 comprises 15 residues. CDR1 is ENHRY and CDR2 is SYGVKD in the germline V gene. The DNA of the CDR3 is TGTGCCATCAGGGACTCTCCGTCCCCTGGAAACACCATATATTTT. This gives the protein CAIRDSPSPGNTIYF.

Details on this clone: Its ends do not fully match the called genes, so a read error is possible. This chain links TRBV25-1 with TRBJ1-2; D gene ambiguous. Germline V gene lookup returns CDR1 MGHDK and CDR2 SYGVNS. The CDR3 consists of 13 residues. CDR3 sequence: CAGSFSANYGYTF. The DNA of the CDR3 is TGTGCCGGCAGTTTCTCGGCTAACTATGGCTACACCTTC.

This clone was recorded once. The V and J genes are TRBV7-2 and TRBJ2-5; D might be TRBD2 (7 bases). V lost 3 bases to trimming and J lost 1 base, with 9 bases between them. The CDR3 is 14 amino acids. Germline assignment: CDR1 SGHTA and CDR2 FQGNSA. In DNA, the CDR3 is TGTGCCAGCAGCTTCGCGGGGGCCCAAGAGACCCAGTACTTC. Its translation: CASSFAGAQETQYF.

This clone came up a few times. CDR3 sequence: CASSQRTSGGYNEQFF. In DNA, the CDR3 is TGCGCCAGCAGCCAAAGGACTAGCGGGGGGTACAATGAGCAGTTCTTC. V is TRBV4-1 and J is TRBJ2-1, with TRBD2 matching over 14 bases. The CDR3 loop spans 16 amino acids. The V gene end was trimmed by 2 bases and the J gene end by 4 bases; junction bases not matched to a gene: 1. Looked up from germline, CDR1 is MGHRA and CDR2 is YSYEKL.

This clone is a singleton in its sample. This chain connects TRBV6-1 to TRBJ1-2; TRBD1 matches 11 bases. J gave up 6 bases and V 6 bases, and 6 bases lay outside the gene matches. The CDR3 covers 14 residues. Germline CDR1 reads MNHNS; CDR2 reads SASEGT. The CDR3 reads CASRVGQGANGYTF. The CDR3 nucleotides are TGTGCCAGCAGGGTCGGACAGGGGGCGAATGGCTACACCTTC.

This sequence joins TRBV29-1 and TRBJ2-7, with 10 bases identical to TRBD1. V lost 4 bases and J lost 1; bases outside the gene matches: 10. Germline V gives CDR1 SQVTM, CDR2 ANQGSEA. The CDR3 loop spans 16 amino acids. The CDR3 here is CSVVGTGEFNSYEQYF. CDR3 coding DNA: TGCAGCGTTGTCGGGACAGGGGAATTTAATTCCTACGAGCAGTACTTC.

The chain recombines TRBV30 with TRBJ2-3, with D tentatively TRBD1 (6 bases). The V end was cut by 2 bases, the J end by 8 bases, with 17 bases between. This CDR3 contains 14 residues. Per the germline V gene, CDR1 is GTSNPN and CDR2 is SVGIG (reference sequence). CDR3 bases: TGTGCCTGGAGTAGACAGGCCACAACCCCTACGCAGTATTTT. Amino acids: CAWSRQATTPTQYF.

This clone was seen a handful of times. The chain is built from TRBV4-1 and TRBJ2-1, with 8 bases that match TRBD2. V shed 0 bases and J 15 bases; nucleotides not matched to a gene: 10. The germline V gene has CDR1 MGHRA and CDR2 YSYEKL. CDR3 size: 14 residues. In DNA, the CDR3 is TGCGCCAGCAGCCAAGAACTAGCGGCTTACGCAGTGTTCTTC. Translation gives CASSQELAAYAVFF.

This clone came up once. The chain uses TRBV2 and TRBJ1-1; 11 positions agree with TRBD1. V lost 3 bases and J lost 6; bases outside the gene matches: 6. Germline CDR1 reads SNHLY; CDR2 reads FYNNEI. The CDR3 consists of 15 residues. The CDR3 sequence is CASSEPDRGQAEAFF. The CDR3 coding sequence is TGTGCCAGCAGTGAGCCGGACAGGGGGCAGGCTGAAGCTTTCTTT.

The V and J genes are TRBV15 and TRBJ1-2, with 12 bases fitting TRBD1. This CDR3 is 16 amino acids long. Germline CDR1 is LNHNV and CDR2 is YYDKDF (reference sequence). With V trimmed by 5 bases and J by 4 bases, 8 bases remained unmatched. The CDR3 region has the DNA TGTGCCACCAGCCAGGGGACAGGGGGCGTCGGCTATGGCTACACCTTC. It translates to CATSQGTGGVGYGYTF.

This chain joins TRBV29-1 and TRBJ1-2, with D uncertain. CDR3 length: 12 residues. Looked up from germline, CDR1 is SQVTM and CDR2 is ANQGSEA. Trimming took 3 bases from V and 7 from J, leaving 12 bases between them. The CDR3 coding sequence is TGCAGCGTTGAGGAGGCAGGAACTGGCTACACCTTC. Its protein is CSVEEAGTGYTF. The variable domain in full, completed from reference TRBV29-1 and TRBJ1-2, reads SAVISQKPSRDICQRGTSLTIQCQVDSQVTMMFWYRQQPGQSLTLIATANQGSEATYESGFVIDKFPISRPNLTFSTLTVSNMSPEDSSIYLCSVEEAGTGYTFGSGTRLTVV.

This clone was recorded a few times. The V call is TRBV11-2, the J call TRBJ1-2; TRBD1 might be the D (5 bases). This CDR3 has 12 residues. The germline V gene has CDR1 SGHAT and CDR2 FQNNGV. V lost 6 bases, J lost 3 bases, and 8 bases lay in between. CDR3 sequence: CASRGGDYGYTF. The CDR3 nucleotides are TGTGCCAGCAGGGGAGGGGACTATGGCTACACCTTC.

This clone is a singleton in its sample. This chain uses TRBV11-1 with TRBJ1-2; D is possibly TRBD1 (5 bases). CDR1 SGHAT and CDR2 FQDESV come from the germline V gene (reference sequence). Trimming pared 2 bases from V and 6 bases from J, leaving 25 bases between. The CDR3 has 18 amino acids. The CDR3 DNA sequence: TGTGCCAGCAGCTTAACCCGGGACTTCCCCTCTTTGGGGGATGGCTACACCTTC. Amino acid sequence: CASSLTRDFPSLGDGYTF.

The chain combines TRBV5-1 with TRBJ2-1, with TRBD1 identical over 9 bases. Germline-derived CDR1 and CDR2 are SGHRS and YFSETQ. Germline trimming cut 3 bases from V and 9 bases from J; bases unmatched to any gene: 13. The length of the CDR3 is 16 residues. The CDR3 DNA reads TGCGCCAGCAGCTCTAATACACAGGGGGCCGGTTTTGAGCAGTTCTTC. Translated, it gives CASSSNTQGAGFEQFF.

This chain uses TRBV2 with TRBJ1-1; no firm D call. This CDR3 region has 12 residues. CDR1 SNHLY and CDR2 FYNNEI come from the germline V gene. Trimming cost V 1 base and J 2 bases, with 2 bases left between them. The CDR3 DNA reads as TGTGCCAGCAGTGAAGTAAACACTGAAGCTTTCTTT. Residues: CASSEVNTEAFF.

DNA of the CDR3: TGTGCCAGCAGTTCAGCGGGGTACTCCTACGAGCAGTACTTC. As protein: CASSSAGYSYEQYF. This chain links TRBV6-5 with TRBJ2-7; 7 bases match TRBD2. Looked up from germline, CDR1 is MNHEY and CDR2 is SVGAGI. This CDR3 is 14 amino acids long. J was trimmed by 0 bases and V by 4 bases; bases with no gene match: 3.

The chain joins TRBV9 to TRBJ2-1, with a tentative D call TRBD1 (6 bases). The CDR3 extends over 15 amino acids. V dropped 1 base and J dropped 5 bases, with 13 bases sitting between them. Germline loops: CDR1 SGDLS, CDR2 YYNGEE. The CDR3 here is CASSVLGARDNEQFF. The CDR3 DNA reads TGTGCCAGCAGCGTACTGGGGGCTAGGGACAATGAGCAGTTCTTC.

The J gene is TRBJ1-2, the V gene TRBV7-9; 7 positions agree with TRBD1. Germline trimming cut 5 bases from V and 8 bases from J; bases unmatched to any gene: 23. This CDR3 contains 18 residues. CDR1 SEHNR and CDR2 FQNEAQ come from the germline V gene (reference sequence). As DNA, the CDR3 is TGTGCCAGCAGCGATACAGGGGCTGCTTTAATGGAGGTGCGGGGCTACACCTTC. This translates into CASSDTGAALMEVRGYTF. Full variable domain (rest looked up from reference TRBV7-9 and TRBJ1-2): DTGVSQNPRHKITKRGQNVTFRCDPISEHNRLYWYRQTLGQGPEFLTYFQNEAQLEKSRLLSDRFSAERPKGSFSTLEIQRTEQGDSAMYLCASSDTGAALMEVRGYTFGSGTRLTVV.

V usage is TRBV15 and J usage is TRBJ1-1; no clear D. Deletions cut 0 bases from V and 11 bases from J, with 13 bases between. The CDR3 is 13 amino acids. Germline V lookup: CDR1 LNHNV, CDR2 YYDKDF (reference sequence). The DNA of the CDR3 is TGTGCCACCAGCAGAGAAGGAGTGTCGGAGGCTTTCTTT. Its translation is CATSREGVSEAFF.

The chain employs TRBV4-1 and TRBJ1-4; the D is unclear. V was pared by 0 bases and J by 7 bases, with 18 bases between. CDR1 is MGHRA and CDR2 is YSYEKL in the germline V gene. The CDR3 runs 17 residues. The CDR3 DNA follows: TGCGCCAGCAGCCAAGATCCCACAGATGACTATATTGAAAAACTGTTTTTT. It codes for CASSQDPTDDYIEKLFF.

The sample holds a few counts of this clone. J is TRBJ1-4 and V is TRBV10-1; weak D call: TRBD1 (5 bases). Deletions cut 3 bases from V and 7 bases from J, with 12 bases between. This CDR3 spans 14 amino acids. Germline CDR1 is WNHNN and CDR2 is SYGVQD (reference sequence). The CDR3, as DNA: TGCGCCAGCAGTGAAAGGGGCGGCGGTGAAAAACTGTTTTTT. Protein product: CASSERGGGEKLFF.

The J gene is TRBJ2-1, the V gene TRBV19, with TRBD2 matching over 10 bases. This CDR3 is 14 amino acids long. Germline-derived CDR1 and CDR2 are LNHDA and SQIVND (reference sequence). V dropped 5 bases and J dropped 8; count of bases not matched to a gene: 6. The CDR3 sequence: CASSEGLAADEQFF. Here the CDR3 DNA reads TGTGCCAGTAGTGAAGGACTAGCGGCGGATGAGCAGTTCTTC.